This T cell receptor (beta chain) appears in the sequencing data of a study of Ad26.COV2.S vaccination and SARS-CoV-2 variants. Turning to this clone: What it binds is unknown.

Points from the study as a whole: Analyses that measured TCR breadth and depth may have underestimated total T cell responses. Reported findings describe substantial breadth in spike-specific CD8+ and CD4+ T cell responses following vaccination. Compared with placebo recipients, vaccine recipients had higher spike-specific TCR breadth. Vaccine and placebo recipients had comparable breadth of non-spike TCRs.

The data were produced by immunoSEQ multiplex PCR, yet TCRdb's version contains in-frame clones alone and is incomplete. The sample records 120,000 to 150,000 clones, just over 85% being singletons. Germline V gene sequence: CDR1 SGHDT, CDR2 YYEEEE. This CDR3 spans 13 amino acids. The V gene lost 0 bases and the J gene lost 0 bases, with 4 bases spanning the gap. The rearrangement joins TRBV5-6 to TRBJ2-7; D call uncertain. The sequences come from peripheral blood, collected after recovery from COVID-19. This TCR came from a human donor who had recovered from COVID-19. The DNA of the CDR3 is TGTGCCAGCAGCTTGGAGGGCTCCTACGAGCAGTACTTC. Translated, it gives CASSLEGSYEQYF.